This is a list of T cell receptor beta chains from one sample in a study of T cell responses to AZD1222 COVID-19 vaccine. Only in-frame clones appear in the TCRdb table, and some are missing; sequencing was by immunoSEQ multiplex PCR. The sample contains roughly 130,000 clones, roughly 93% of which appear only once. This specimen consisted of peripheral blood, obtained on day 0 of AZD1222 vaccination. Receptors originate from an adult in good health. Each CDR3 is given with its conserved first and last residue. A D gene is named only where the DNA matches it firmly. Clone size is given for some rows only: seen once, a few or many times, or a class if the clone is expanded.

J gene | clone size | V gene | D gene | CDR3 protein | CDR3 DNA
TRBJ1-1 | - | TRBV5-6 | - | CASSLFGEVNTEAFF | TGTGCCAGCAGCTTGTTCGGGGAAGTGAACACTGAAGCTTTCTTT
TRBJ2-3 | - | TRBV5-1 | - | CASSLDSITDTQYF | TGCGCCAGCAGTTTGGACTCCATCACAGATACGCAGTATTTT
TRBJ2-1 | - | TRBV9 | TRBD2 | CASSVASSAGGPNEQFF | TGTGCCAGCAGCGTAGCTTCGTCCGCGGGAGGGCCCAATGAGCAGTTCTTC
TRBJ2-3 | - | TRBV29-1 | TRBD2 | CSAQGLLAADTQYF | TGCAGCGCCCAAGGGTTACTAGCGGCAGATACGCAGTATTTT
TRBJ1-3 | - | TRBV2 | - | CASSERGGISGNTIYF | TGTGCCAGCAGTGAAAGGGGGGGTATCTCTGGAAACACCATATATTTT
TRBJ1-1 | - | TRBV15 | - | CATSRAASTNTEAFF | TGTGCCACCAGCAGAGCCGCCAGTACAAACACTGAAGCTTTCTTT
TRBJ2-2 | - | TRBV6-5 | - | CASNRPPGELFF | TGTGCCAGCAACCGACCCCCCGGGGAGCTGTTTTTT
TRBJ2-6 | - | TRBV19 | - | CASSRLTSGANVLTF | TGTGCCAGTAGTCGACTGACCTCTGGGGCCAACGTCCTGACTTTC
TRBJ1-1 | - | TRBV6-5 | - | CASSSPSTGGDTEAFF | TGTGCCAGCAGTTCCCCTTCGACAGGAGGGGACACTGAAGCTTTCTTT
TRBJ1-2 | - | TRBV6-2/TRBV6-3 | TRBD1 | CASSRTGLYGYTF | TGTGCCAGCAGTCGGACAGGGCTCTATGGCTACACCTTC
TRBJ1-1 | - | TRBV7-2 | - | CASSPFPRGKAEAFF | TGTGCCAGCAGCCCATTCCCCAGGGGAAAGGCTGAAGCTTTCTTT
TRBJ1-5 | - | TRBV19 | - | CASSIAAGGNQPQHF | TGTGCCAGTAGTATAGCGGCGGGGGGCAATCAGCCCCAGCATTTT
TRBJ2-1 | - | TRBV11-2 | - | CASSLDRPPYEQFF | TGTGCCAGCAGCTTAGATAGGCCGCCCTATGAGCAGTTCTTC
TRBJ2-3 | - | TRBV3-1/TRBV3-2 | - | CASSQNPTNTDTQYF | TGTGCCAGCAGCCAAAACCCGACGAACACAGATACGCAGTATTTT
TRBJ2-5 | - | TRBV7-2 | TRBD2 | CASSLVPAGGRETQYF | TGTGCCAGCAGCTTAGTCCCTGCGGGAGGTCGTGAGACCCAGTACTTC
TRBJ1-4 | - | TRBV28 | TRBD1 | CASSSRTGSREKLFF | TGTGCCAGCAGTTCCCGGACAGGGTCTCGAGAAAAACTGTTTTTT
TRBJ2-1 | - | TRBV15 | TRBD1 | CATTPTGRGYNEQFF | TGTGCCACCACCCCGACAGGGAGAGGGTACAATGAGCAGTTCTTC
TRBJ1-5 | - | TRBV2 | TRBD1 | CASSLDRGSNQPQHF | TGTGCCAGCAGCCTAGACAGGGGTAGCAATCAGCCCCAGCATTTT
TRBJ1-1 | - | TRBV4-1 | - | CASSQGGNTEAFF | TGCGCCAGCAGCCAAGGGGGAAATACTGAAGCTTTCTTT
TRBJ1-3 | - | TRBV7-6 | - | CASSYTRADGNTIYF | TGTGCCAGCAGCTACACCCGGGCAGACGGAAACACCATATATTTT
TRBJ2-5 | - | TRBV12-3/TRBV12-4 | - | CASSFAQETQYF | TGTGCCAGCAGTTTCGCCCAAGAGACCCAGTACTTC
TRBJ2-3 | - | TRBV18 | - | CASSPNLQGHSTDTQYF | TGTGCCAGCTCACCCAACCTACAGGGACATAGCACAGATACGCAGTATTTT
TRBJ1-1 | - | TRBV19 | TRBD1 | CASRPDRGDDLSTEAFF | TGTGCCAGTAGGCCTGACAGGGGGGACGACCTGAGCACTGAAGCTTTCTTT
TRBJ1-2 | once | TRBV3-1/TRBV3-2 | TRBD1 | CASSQKEGAARARGYTF | TGTGCCAGCAGCCAAAAGGAGGGGGCAGCTCGGGCTAGGGGCTACACCTTC
TRBJ2-2 | - | TRBV11-3 | - | CASSLVAGNANTGELFF | TGTGCCAGCAGCTTAGTTGCTGGGAACGCGAACACCGGGGAGCTGTTTTTT
TRBJ2-3 | - | TRBV5-1 | - | CASSKRDTQYF | TGCGCCAGCAGCAAGAGAGATACGCAGTATTTT
TRBJ1-2 | - | TRBV18 | TRBD1 | CASSPLDRGHYGYTF | TGTGCCAGCTCACCACTTGACAGGGGGCACTATGGCTACACCTTC
TRBJ2-1 | - | TRBV7-9 | TRBD2 | CASSSTGTSSSGEQFF | TGTGCCAGCAGCTCCACCGGGACTAGCTCTAGCGGTGAGCAGTTCTTC
TRBJ2-2 | - | TRBV7-2 | - | CASGQGFTGELFF | TGTGCCAGCGGGCAGGGCTTCACCGGGGAGCTGTTTTTT
TRBJ1-5 | once | TRBV30 | - | CAWSASAGPQHF | TGTGCCTGGAGTGCTTCCGCAGGTCCACAGCATTTT
TRBJ1-1 | - | TRBV14 | TRBD1 | CASSQETGGDTEAFF | TGTGCCAGCAGCCAAGAGACAGGGGGAGACACTGAAGCTTTCTTT
TRBJ1-6 | - | TRBV14 | - | CASSVQGGSPLHF | TGTGCCAGCAGCGTACAGGGAGGGTCACCCCTCCACTTT
TRBJ2-3 | - | TRBV9 | TRBD2 | CASSVGGSGAGFSTDTQYF | TGTGCCAGCAGCGTAGGAGGTTCGGGAGCGGGGTTTAGCACAGATACGCAGTATTTT
TRBJ2-3 | - | TRBV5-1 | TRBD2 | CASSSGSTDTQYF | TGCGCCAGCAGTAGCGGGAGCACAGATACGCAGTATTTT
TRBJ2-3 | - | TRBV5-1 | - | CASSSGGAQDTQYF | TGCGCCAGCAGCTCTGGGGGGGCCCAAGATACGCAGTATTTT
TRBJ2-2 | - | TRBV19 | - | CASSMPGNTGELFF | TGTGCCAGTAGTATGCCAGGGAACACCGGGGAGCTGTTTTTT
TRBJ1-4 | - | TRBV9 | TRBD1 | CASSSTGSREKLFF | TGTGCCAGCAGCTCGACAGGGAGTAGGGAAAAACTGTTTTTT
TRBJ1-2 | - | TRBV9 | - | CASSPKRGPNYGYTF | TGTGCCAGCAGCCCTAAGCGGGGCCCTAACTATGGCTACACCTTC
TRBJ1-6 | - | TRBV6-5 | TRBD1 | CASRVGTGGSPLHF | TGTGCCAGCCGAGTGGGGACAGGGGGATCACCCCTCCACTTT
TRBJ1-3 | - | TRBV7-3 | - | CASSLGPLGPGNTIYF | TGTGCCAGCAGCTTGGGACCATTAGGGCCTGGAAACACCATATATTTT
TRBJ1-1 | - | TRBV27 | TRBD1 | CASSFGTGGGSTEAFF | TGTGCCAGCAGTTTCGGGACAGGGGGCGGGAGCACTGAAGCTTTCTTT
TRBJ1-6 | - | TRBV19 | - | CASSDGQSRSSPLHF | TGTGCCAGTAGCGACGGACAATCCCGATCTTCACCCCTCCACTTT
TRBJ2-1 | - | TRBV7-9 | - | CASSVNTHEQFF | TGTGCCAGCAGCGTAAATACCCATGAGCAGTTCTTC
TRBJ1-3 | - | TRBV19 | - | CASSIETSGNTIYF | TGTGCCAGTAGTATCGAGACTTCTGGAAACACCATATATTTT
TRBJ1-1 | - | TRBV5-5 | - | CASSLALQMNTEAFF | TGTGCCAGCAGCTTGGCCCTACAGATGAACACTGAAGCTTTCTTT
TRBJ1-1 | - | TRBV29-1 | TRBD1 | CSVQRQGDTEAFF | TGCAGCGTCCAGCGACAGGGAGACACTGAAGCTTTCTTT
TRBJ1-4 | - | TRBV2 | - | CASSVKGPRDEKLFF | TGTGCCAGCAGTGTAAAGGGCCCGAGGGATGAAAAACTGTTTTTT
TRBJ1-2 | - | TRBV9 | TRBD1 | CASSPGTGGAPGSNTF | TGTGCCAGCAGCCCTGGGACAGGGGGCGCCCCGGGGTCAAACACCTTC
TRBJ1-2 | - | TRBV19 | - | CASNPLSGGAGGYTF | TGTGCCAGTAACCCCCTCTCCGGGGGCGCGGGGGGCTACACCTTC
TRBJ1-2 | once | TRBV5-4 | - | CASSPGGGGPNYGYTF | TGTGCCAGCAGCCCGGGGGGAGGGGGTCCCAACTATGGCTACACCTTC
TRBJ1-4 | - | TRBV11-3 | - | CASSLQGVGSEKLFF | TGTGCCAGCAGCTTACAAGGGGTGGGCAGTGAAAAACTGTTTTTT
TRBJ2-5 | - | TRBV18 | - | CASSSRWETQYF | TGTGCCAGCTCGTCCCGGTGGGAGACCCAGTACTTC
TRBJ1-1 | - | TRBV6-6 | - | CASSYGGGGSYTEAFF | TGTGCCAGCAGTTATGGGGGGGGTGGCTCGTACACTGAAGCTTTCTTT
TRBJ1-1 | - | TRBV27 | - | CASSPWGAVGEAFF | TGTGCCAGCAGCCCTTGGGGAGCAGTGGGTGAAGCTTTCTTT
TRBJ2-7 | - | TRBV27 | - | CASSSEPSYEQYF | TGTGCCAGCAGTTCGGAGCCCTCCTACGAGCAGTACTTC